Sequencing of this TCR beta chain was carried out in a study of blood T cells in healthy people across ages. In the study overall: Per two T cells, about one barcoded beta molecule was captured through template switching.

The germline V and J ends were trimmed by 6 bases and 12 bases, with 18 bases remaining between them. Looked up from germline, CDR1 is MRHNA and CDR2 is SNTAGT. The CDR3 loop spans 13 amino acids. Next came a second PCR, run for 7 to 11 cycles, which used a sample-barcoded 5' primer along with a J-beta primer mix. In TCRdb, the 5' RACE reads were re-called with MiXCR into one record per CDR3 protein. The table includes about 1.4 million distinct CDR3 sequences, around 55% detected once. Specimen: blood. This clonotype was obtained from a man between 18 and 35 years old in good health. This chain uses TRBV6-4 with TRBJ2-1; D might be TRBD2 (6 bases). CDR3 bases: TGTGCCAGCAGCGAGGGACTCTCGTGCCGGCAGTTCTTC. Its protein product is CASSEGLSCRQFF.